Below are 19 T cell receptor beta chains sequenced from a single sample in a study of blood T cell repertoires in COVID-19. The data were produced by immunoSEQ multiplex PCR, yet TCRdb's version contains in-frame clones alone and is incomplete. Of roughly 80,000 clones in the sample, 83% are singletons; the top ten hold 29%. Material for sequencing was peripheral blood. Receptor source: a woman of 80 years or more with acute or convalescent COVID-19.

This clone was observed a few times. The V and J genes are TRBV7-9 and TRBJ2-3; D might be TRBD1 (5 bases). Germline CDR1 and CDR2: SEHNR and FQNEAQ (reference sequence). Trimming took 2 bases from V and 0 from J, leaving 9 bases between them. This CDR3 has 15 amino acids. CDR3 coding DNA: TGTGCCAGCAGCTTACAGGGTTCGAGCACAGATACGCAGTATTTT. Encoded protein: CASSLQGSSTDTQYF.

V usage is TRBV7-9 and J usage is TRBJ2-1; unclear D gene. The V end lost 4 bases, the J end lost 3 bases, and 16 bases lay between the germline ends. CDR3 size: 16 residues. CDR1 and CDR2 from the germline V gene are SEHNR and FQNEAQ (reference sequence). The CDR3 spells CASSSLLLGNYNEQFF. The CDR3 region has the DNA TGTGCCAGCAGCTCCCTACTTCTAGGAAACTACAATGAGCAGTTCTTC.

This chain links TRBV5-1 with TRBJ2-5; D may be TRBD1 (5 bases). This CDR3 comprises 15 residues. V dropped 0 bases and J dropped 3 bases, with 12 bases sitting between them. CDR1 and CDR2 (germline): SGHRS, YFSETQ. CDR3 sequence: CASSLAWGPKETQYF. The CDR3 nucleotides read TGCGCCAGCAGCTTGGCTTGGGGCCCCAAAGAGACCCAGTACTTC. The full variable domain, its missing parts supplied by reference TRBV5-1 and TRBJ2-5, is KAGVTQTPRYLIKTRGQQVTLSCSPISGHRSVSWYQQTPGQGLQFLFEYFSETQRNKGNFPGRFSGRQFSNSRSEMNVSTLELGDSALYLCASSLAWGPKETQYFGPGTRLLVL.

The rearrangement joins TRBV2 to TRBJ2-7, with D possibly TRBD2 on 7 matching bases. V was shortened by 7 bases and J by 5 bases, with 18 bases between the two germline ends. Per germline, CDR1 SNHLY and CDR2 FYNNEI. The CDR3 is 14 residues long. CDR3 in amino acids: CASTAGAGVDEQYF. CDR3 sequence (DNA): TGTGCCAGCACGGCGGGGGCGGGAGTCGACGAGCAGTACTTC.

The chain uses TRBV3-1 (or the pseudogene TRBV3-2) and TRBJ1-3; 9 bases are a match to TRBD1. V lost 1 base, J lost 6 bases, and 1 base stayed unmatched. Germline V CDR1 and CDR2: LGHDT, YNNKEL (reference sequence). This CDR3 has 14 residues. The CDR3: CASSQGTGENTIYF. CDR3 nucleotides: TGTGCCAGCAGCCAAGGGACAGGGGAAAACACCATATATTTT.

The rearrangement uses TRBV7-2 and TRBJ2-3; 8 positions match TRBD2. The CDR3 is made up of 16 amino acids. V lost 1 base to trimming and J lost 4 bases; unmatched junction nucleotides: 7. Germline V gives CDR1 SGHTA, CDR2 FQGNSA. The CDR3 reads CASSLGPAGVADTQYF. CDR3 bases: TGTGCCAGCAGCTTAGGTCCAGCGGGAGTCGCAGATACGCAGTATTTT.

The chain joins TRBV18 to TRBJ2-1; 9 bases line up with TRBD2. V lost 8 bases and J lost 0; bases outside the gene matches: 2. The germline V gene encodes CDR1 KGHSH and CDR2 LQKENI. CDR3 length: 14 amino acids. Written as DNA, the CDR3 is TGTGCCAGCACACTAGCGGGCTCCTACAATGAGCAGTTCTTC. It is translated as CASTLAGSYNEQFF.

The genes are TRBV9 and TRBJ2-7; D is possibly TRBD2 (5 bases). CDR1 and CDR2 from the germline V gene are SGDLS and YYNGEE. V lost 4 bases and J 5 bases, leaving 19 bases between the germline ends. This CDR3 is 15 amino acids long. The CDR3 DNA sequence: TGTGCCAGCAGCTCGAGAAGTTACGGGGAACACGAGCAGTACTTC. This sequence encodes CASSSRSYGEHEQYF. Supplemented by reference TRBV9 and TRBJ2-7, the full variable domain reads DSGVTQTPKHLITATGQRVTLRCSPRSGDLSVYWYQQSLDQGLQFLIQYYNGEERAKGNILERFSAQQFPDLHSELNLSSLELGDSALYFCASSSRSYGEHEQYFGPGTRLTVT.

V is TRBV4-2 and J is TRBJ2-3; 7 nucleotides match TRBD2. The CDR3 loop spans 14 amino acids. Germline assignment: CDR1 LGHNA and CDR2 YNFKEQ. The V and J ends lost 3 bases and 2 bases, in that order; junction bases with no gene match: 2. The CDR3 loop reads CASSQERDTDTQYF. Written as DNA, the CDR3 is TGTGCCAGCAGCCAGGAGCGGGACACAGATACGCAGTATTTT.

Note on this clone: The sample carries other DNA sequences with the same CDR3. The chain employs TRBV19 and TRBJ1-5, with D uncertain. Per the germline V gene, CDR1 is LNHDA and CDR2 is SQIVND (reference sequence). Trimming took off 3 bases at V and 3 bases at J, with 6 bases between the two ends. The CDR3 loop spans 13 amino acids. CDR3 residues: CASSIQDNQPQHF. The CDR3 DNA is TGTGCCAGTAGTATTCAGGACAATCAGCCCCAGCATTTT.

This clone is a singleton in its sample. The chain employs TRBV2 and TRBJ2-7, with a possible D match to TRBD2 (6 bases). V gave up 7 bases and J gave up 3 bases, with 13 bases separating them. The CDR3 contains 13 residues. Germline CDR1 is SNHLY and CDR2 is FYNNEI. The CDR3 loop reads CASKLAGRYEQYF. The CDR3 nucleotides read TGTGCCAGCAAACTAGCCGGCCGCTACGAGCAGTACTTC.

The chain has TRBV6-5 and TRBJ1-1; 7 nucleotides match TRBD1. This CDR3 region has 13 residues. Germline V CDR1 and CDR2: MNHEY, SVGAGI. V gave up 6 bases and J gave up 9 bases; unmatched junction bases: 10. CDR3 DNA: TGTGCCAGCAGCTCCGCGACGGACAGGCAAGCTTTCTTT. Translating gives CASSSATDRQAFF.

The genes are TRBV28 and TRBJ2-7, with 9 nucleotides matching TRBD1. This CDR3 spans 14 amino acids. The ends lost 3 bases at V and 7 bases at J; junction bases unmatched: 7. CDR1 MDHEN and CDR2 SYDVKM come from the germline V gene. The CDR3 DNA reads TGTGCCAGCAGTTTGGAACAGGGGGCGCGTGAGCAGTACTTC. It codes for CASSLEQGAREQYF.

As DNA, the CDR3 is TGTGCCAGCAGCCAAAACAGGTTTTATAGCAATCAGCCCCAGCATTTT. Translation gives CASSQNRFYSNQPQHF. This rearrangement joins TRBV14 to TRBJ1-5, with TRBD1 as a possible D gene (5 bases). Germline values: CDR1 SGHDN, CDR2 FVKESK. Trimming stripped 2 bases from V and 0 bases from J, with 11 bases between. The CDR3 loop spans 16 amino acids.

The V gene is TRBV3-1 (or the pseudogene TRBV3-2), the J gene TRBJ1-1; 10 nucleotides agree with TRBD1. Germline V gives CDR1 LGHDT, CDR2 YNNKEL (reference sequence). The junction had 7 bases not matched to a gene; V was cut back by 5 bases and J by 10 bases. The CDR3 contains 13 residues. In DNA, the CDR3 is TGTGCCAGCAGCAGGGGACAGGGGCTTTCAGCTTTCTTT. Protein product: CASSRGQGLSAFF.

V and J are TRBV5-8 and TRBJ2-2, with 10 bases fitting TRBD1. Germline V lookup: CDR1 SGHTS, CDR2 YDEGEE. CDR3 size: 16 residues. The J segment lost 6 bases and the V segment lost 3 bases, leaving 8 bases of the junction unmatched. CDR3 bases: TGTGCCAGCAGCTCCTACCGGGACAGGGGTTCCGGGGAGCTGTTTTTT. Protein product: CASSSYRDRGSGELFF.

This CDR3 reads CASSGAGGGSYNEQFF. The CDR3 DNA reads TGTGCCAGCAGCGGAGCGGGAGGGGGCTCCTACAATGAGCAGTTCTTC. V and J are TRBV28 and TRBJ2-1; the match to TRBD2 covers 10 bases. The V gene's germline CDR1 is MDHEN and CDR2 SYDVKM. CDR3 size: 16 residues. Trimming took 6 bases from V and 0 from J; bases not matched to a gene: 5. The full variable domain, with the rest looked up from reference TRBV28 and TRBJ2-1, is DVKVTQSSRYLVKRTGEKVFLECVQDMDHENMFWYRQDPGLGLRLIYFSYDVKMKEKGDIPEGYSVSREKKERFSLILESASTNQTSMYLCASSGAGGGSYNEQFFGPGTRLTVL.

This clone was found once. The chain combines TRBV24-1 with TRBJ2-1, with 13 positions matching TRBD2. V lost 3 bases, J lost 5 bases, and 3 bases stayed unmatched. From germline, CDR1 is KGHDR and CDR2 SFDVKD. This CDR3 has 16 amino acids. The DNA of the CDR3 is TGTGCCACCAGTGATGGACTAGCGGGAGTACACAATGAGCAGTTCTTC. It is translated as CATSDGLAGVHNEQFF.

The CDR3 loop is CASSSGTGPDHRYTF. For the CDR3, the DNA is TGTGCCAGCAGCTCCGGGACAGGGCCAGACCATCGCTACACCTTC. The chain carries TRBV7-2 and TRBJ1-2; 9 nucleotides align to TRBD1. The CDR3 extends over 15 amino acids. V trimming: 4 bases; J trimming: 9 bases; junction bases outside the gene matches: 12. CDR1 and CDR2 (germline): SGHTA, FQGNSA.